The subject of this entry is one TCR beta chain. Antigen specificity is unknown. This CDR3 contains 15 residues. V was pared by 1 base and J by 6 bases, with 5 bases of the junction left unmatched. Germline CDR1 and CDR2: SNHLY and FYNNEI. The sample belongs to a study of cytotoxic CD8 clonotypes in ibrutinib-treated CLL. Study details: Across the patients, roughly ten were relapsed/refractory, about 15 treatment-naive and approximately 18 IGHV unmutated. Study-level results: Baseline-level clonality went beyond age-matched healthy donors and moved in step with circulating CD8+ T-cell counts. Clonality increased at ibrutinib response, then returned toward baseline at progression.

Sequencing was performed with immunoSEQ multiplex PCR; in TCRdb, only in-frame clones are kept and a portion is missing. The sample shows approximately 100,000 clones, approximately 58% of them seen only once. This chain uses TRBV2 with TRBJ1-1, with TRBD1 identical over 10 bases. The sequence derives from a human donor with chronic lymphocytic leukemia. Sequencing was performed on PBMCs, taken after 24 months of ibrutinib treatment. The CDR3 loop reads CASSEGQGARSEAFF. CDR3 sequence (DNA): TGTGCCAGCAGTGAAGGACAGGGGGCGAGGTCTGAAGCTTTCTTT. Full variable domain (missing parts from reference TRBV2 and TRBJ1-1): EPEVTQTPSHQVTQMGQEVILRCVPISNHLYFYWYRQILGQKVEFLVSFYNNEISEKSEIFDDQFSVERPDGSNFTLKIRSTKLEDSAMYFCASSEGQGARSEAFFGQGTRLTVV.